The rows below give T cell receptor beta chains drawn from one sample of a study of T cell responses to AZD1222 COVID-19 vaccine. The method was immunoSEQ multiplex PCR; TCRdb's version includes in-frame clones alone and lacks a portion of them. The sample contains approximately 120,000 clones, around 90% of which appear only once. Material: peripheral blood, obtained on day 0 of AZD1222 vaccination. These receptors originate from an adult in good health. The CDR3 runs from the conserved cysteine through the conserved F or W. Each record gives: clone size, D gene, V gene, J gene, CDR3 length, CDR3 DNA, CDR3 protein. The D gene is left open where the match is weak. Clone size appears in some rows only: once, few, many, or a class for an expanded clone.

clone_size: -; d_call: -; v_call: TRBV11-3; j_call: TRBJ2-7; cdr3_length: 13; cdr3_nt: TGTGCCAGCAAGGGGGGGGCGGTCGGCGAGCAGTACTTC; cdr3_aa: CASKGGAVGEQYF
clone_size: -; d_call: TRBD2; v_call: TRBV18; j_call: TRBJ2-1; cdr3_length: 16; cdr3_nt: TGTGCCAGCAAGACTAGCGGGAGGGATATCCACAATGAGCAGTTCTTC; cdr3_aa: CASKTSGRDIHNEQFF
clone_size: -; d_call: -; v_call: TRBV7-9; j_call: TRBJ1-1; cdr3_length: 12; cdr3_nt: TGTGCCAGCAGCTTAGTTTCCACTGAAGCTTTCTTT; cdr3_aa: CASSLVSTEAFF
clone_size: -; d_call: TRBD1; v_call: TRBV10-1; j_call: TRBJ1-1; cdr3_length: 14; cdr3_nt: TGCGCCAGCAGCCAAAACAGGGGGAACACTGAAGCTTTCTTT; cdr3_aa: CASSQNRGNTEAFF
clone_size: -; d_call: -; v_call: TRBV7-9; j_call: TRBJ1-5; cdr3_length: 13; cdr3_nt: TGTGCCAGCAGCTTCGGGACCCCGCAGCCCCAGCATTTT; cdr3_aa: CASSFGTPQPQHF
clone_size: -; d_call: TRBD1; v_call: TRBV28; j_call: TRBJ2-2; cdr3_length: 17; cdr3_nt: TGTGCCAGCAGTTTGGCTTGGGGACAGAAGAACACCGGGGAGCTGTTTTTT; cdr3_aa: CASSLAWGQKNTGELFF
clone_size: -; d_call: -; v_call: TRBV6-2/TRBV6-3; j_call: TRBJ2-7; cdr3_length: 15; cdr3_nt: TGTGCCAGCAGTTACCTTGCTAGCTCCAACTACGAGCAGTACTTC; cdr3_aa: CASSYLASSNYEQYF
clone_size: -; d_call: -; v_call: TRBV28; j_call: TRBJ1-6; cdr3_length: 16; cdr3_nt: TGTGCCAGCAGTTTATTCCTTCGGCAACGCTATTCACCCCTCCACTTT; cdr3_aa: CASSLFLRQRYSPLHF
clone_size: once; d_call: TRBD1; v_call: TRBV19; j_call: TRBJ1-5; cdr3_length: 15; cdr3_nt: TGTGCCAGTAGTATCGGGGACAGGGGGAGACAGCCCCAGCATTTT; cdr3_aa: CASSIGDRGRQPQHF
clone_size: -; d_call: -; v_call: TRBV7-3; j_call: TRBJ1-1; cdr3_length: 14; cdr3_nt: TGTGCCAGCAGCTTCACGGGACGGATCGCTGAAGCTTTCTTT; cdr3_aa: CASSFTGRIAEAFF
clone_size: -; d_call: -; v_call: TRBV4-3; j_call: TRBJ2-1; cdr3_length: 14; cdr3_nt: TGCGCCAGCAGCCAAGATCCGTATGTGAATGAGCAGTTCTTC; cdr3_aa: CASSQDPYVNEQFF
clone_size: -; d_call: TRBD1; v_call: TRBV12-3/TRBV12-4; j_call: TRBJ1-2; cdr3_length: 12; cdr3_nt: TGTGCCAGCTTTCAGGGGGGCTATGGCTACACCTTC; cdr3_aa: CASFQGGYGYTF
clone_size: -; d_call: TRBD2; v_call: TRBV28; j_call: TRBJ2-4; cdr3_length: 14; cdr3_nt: TGTGCCAGCAGCCAGGGACTAGCCGGGCACATTCAGTACTTC; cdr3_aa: CASSQGLAGHIQYF
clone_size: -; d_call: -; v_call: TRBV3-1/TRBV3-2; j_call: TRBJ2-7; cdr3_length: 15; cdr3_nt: TGTGCCAGCAGCCAAGCCCCCCTAACAGGGACCGAGCAGTACTTC; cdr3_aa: CASSQAPLTGTEQYF